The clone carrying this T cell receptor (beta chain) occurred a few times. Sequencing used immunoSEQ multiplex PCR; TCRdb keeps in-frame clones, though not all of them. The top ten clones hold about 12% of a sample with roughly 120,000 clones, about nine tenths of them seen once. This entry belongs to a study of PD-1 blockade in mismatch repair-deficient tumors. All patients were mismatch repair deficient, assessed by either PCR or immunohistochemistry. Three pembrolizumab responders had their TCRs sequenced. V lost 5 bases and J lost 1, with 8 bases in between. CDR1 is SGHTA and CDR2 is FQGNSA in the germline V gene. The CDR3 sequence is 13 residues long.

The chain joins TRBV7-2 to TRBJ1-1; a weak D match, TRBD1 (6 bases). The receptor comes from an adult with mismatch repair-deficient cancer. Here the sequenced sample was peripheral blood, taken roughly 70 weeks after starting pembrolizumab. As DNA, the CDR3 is TGTGCCAGCAGCCGGGACAAGAACACTGAAGCTTTCTTT. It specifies CASSRDKNTEAFF.